These 20 T cell receptor beta chains were all obtained from the same sample, sequenced in a study of T-cell reconstitution after alpha-beta-depleted transplantation in children. Preparation of the TCRbeta library was carried out with unique molecular identifiers. TCRdb re-called the PCR reads with MiXCR, one entry per CDR3 protein. The sample holds approximately 350,000 distinct CDR3 sequences, about 14% seen once. The sequenced sample was PBMCs, obtained from the stem cell graft. These receptors all come from a human donor who donated a stem cell graft to a child with Fanconi anemia.

The chain employs TRBV5-1 and TRBJ1-1; no clear D gene. The CDR3 covers 14 residues. Germline V gene lookup returns CDR1 SGHRS and CDR2 YFSETQ. The ends were cut back, 4 bases at V and 1 base at J, with 11 bases in the middle. As DNA, the CDR3 is TGCGCCAGCAGCCCTGACACCGCGAACACTGAAGCTTTCTTT. Amino acids: CASSPDTANTEAFF.

This clonotype was seen only a few times. V gene TRBV6-1 combines with J gene TRBJ1-4, with 9 nucleotides matching TRBD1. This CDR3 region has 16 residues. With 6 bases clipped from V and 8 bases from J, the junction kept 13 bases outside the gene matches. CDR1 and CDR2 (germline): MNHNS, SASEGT. The CDR3 is CASSSLLGQGSEKLFF. CDR3 DNA sequence: TGTGCCAGCAGCTCCTTGCTGGGACAGGGCTCCGAAAAACTGTTTTTT.

The V gene is TRBV12-3 or TRBV12-4, the J gene TRBJ2-7, with TRBD2 identical over 8 bases. Trimming took 2 bases from V and 4 from J; bases not matched to a gene: 13. The CDR3 totals 17 residues. The CDR3 sequence is CASSLRSLVAGLYEQYF. The CDR3 DNA follows: TGTGCCAGCAGTTTAAGGAGTCTGGTAGCGGGGTTGTACGAGCAGTACTTC.

The gene calls are TRBV2 and TRBJ1-4, with TRBD1 as a possible D gene (6 bases). The CDR3 loop spans 15 amino acids. V was pared by 7 bases and J by 4 bases, with 16 bases between. Germline V lookup: CDR1 SNHLY, CDR2 FYNNEI. This CDR3 is CASIKGGAVNEKLFF. The CDR3 bases are TGTGCCAGCATCAAAGGGGGGGCCGTTAATGAAAAACTGTTTTTT.

This clonotype appeared many times. This chain connects TRBV20-1 to TRBJ1-2, with 7 bases fitting TRBD1. After removal of 0 bases from V and 4 bases from J, the junction contained 5 bases not matched to a gene. The germline V gene has CDR1 DFQATT and CDR2 SNEGSKA (reference sequence). The CDR3 is made up of 14 amino acids. The CDR3 protein is CSARDQRTGYGYTF. The CDR3 DNA is TGCAGTGCTAGAGATCAACGGACAGGCTATGGCTACACCTTC.

This clonotype was seen a handful of times. The V gene is TRBV18, the J gene TRBJ2-7, with 9 positions matching TRBD1. V lost 6 bases and J lost 4; bases outside the gene matches: 10. The germline V gene encodes CDR1 KGHSH and CDR2 LQKENI. This CDR3 comprises 15 residues. Here the CDR3 reads CASSPGTTGGYEQYF. The CDR3 DNA reads TGTGCCAGCTCGCCCGGAACGACAGGGGGTTACGAGCAGTACTTC.

Only a few counts were recorded for this clonotype. This chain joins TRBV7-9 and TRBJ2-3, with D perhaps matching TRBD1 (5 bases). The V end was cut by 3 bases, the J end by 4 bases, with 8 bases between. Germline V gives CDR1 SEHNR, CDR2 FQNEAQ (reference sequence). The CDR3 runs 13 residues. Written as DNA, the CDR3 is TGTGCCAGCAGCTTCGACAGCCCAGATACGCAGTATTTT. It codes for CASSFDSPDTQYF. The whole variable domain, filled in from reference TRBV7-9 and TRBJ2-3, reads DTGVSQNPRHKITKRGQNVTFRCDPISEHNRLYWYRQTLGQGPEFLTYFQNEAQLEKSRLLSDRFSAERPKGSFSTLEIQRTEQGDSAMYLCASSFDSPDTQYFGPGTRLTVL.

This clonotype was seen a handful of times. The chain has TRBV29-1 and TRBJ1-1; D gene unclear. This CDR3 comprises 14 residues. Germline assignment: CDR1 SQVTM and CDR2 ANQGSEA. Deletions cut 4 bases from V and 1 base from J, with 13 bases between. The CDR3 protein is CSVAPTAGNTEAFF. The CDR3 DNA reads TGCAGCGTTGCTCCTACTGCAGGGAACACTGAAGCTTTCTTT.

This clonotype was found many times. The chain carries TRBV3-1 and TRBJ2-7; D remains ambiguous. The CDR3 covers 16 residues. Germline-derived CDR1 and CDR2 are LGHDT and YNNKEL (reference sequence). V lost 0 bases, J lost 0 bases, and 12 bases lay in between. The CDR3 loop is CASSQDELGYSYEQYF. The CDR3 DNA follows: TGTGCCAGCAGCCAAGATGAACTGGGGTACTCCTACGAGCAGTACTTC.

The chain couples TRBV7-9 to TRBJ2-3; 9 bases line up with TRBD1. The junction had 11 bases not matched to a gene; V was cut back by 4 bases and J by 3 bases. The germline CDR1 and CDR2 sequences are SEHNR and FQNEAQ (reference sequence). This CDR3 spans 17 amino acids. The CDR3 region is CASSSFGTGLGTDTQYF. The DNA for the CDR3 is TGTGCCAGCAGCTCCTTTGGGACAGGGTTAGGGACAGATACGCAGTATTTT. The entire variable domain, with the rest obtained from reference TRBV7-9 and TRBJ2-3, is as follows: DTGVSQNPRHKITKRGQNVTFRCDPISEHNRLYWYRQTLGQGPEFLTYFQNEAQLEKSRLLSDRFSAERPKGSFSTLEIQRTEQGDSAMYLCASSSFGTGLGTDTQYFGPGTRLTVL.

This clonotype has a count of ten or more. The CDR3 DNA reads as TGCGCCAGCAGCCAGACCTTCTACGGCAATGAGCAGTTCTTC. This encodes CASSQTFYGNEQFF. The chain has TRBV4-3 and TRBJ2-1; D is unresolved. This CDR3 is 14 amino acids long. V dropped 3 bases and J dropped 6 bases, with 12 bases sitting between them. Germline-derived CDR1 and CDR2 are LGHNA and YSLEER.

There are many counts of this clonotype. The J gene is TRBJ2-7, the V gene TRBV5-1; the match to TRBD1 covers 9 bases. Unmatched junction bases numbered 12, after V lost 3 bases and J lost 2 bases. The CDR3 is 17 residues long. Germline loops: CDR1 SGHRS, CDR2 YFSETQ. The CDR3 coding sequence is TGCGCCAGCAGCTCTCGCTCTGGAGGGACAGGGCCCTACGAGCAGTACTTC. This codes for CASSSRSGGTGPYEQYF.

Many counts were recorded for this clonotype. This chain joins TRBV7-9 and TRBJ2-1, with a tentative D call TRBD2 (7 bases). V lost 8 bases to trimming and J lost 9 bases, with 14 bases between them. The CDR3 length is 12 residues. Looked up from germline, CDR1 is SEHNR and CDR2 is FQNEAQ (reference sequence). CDR3 in DNA: TGTGCCAGCGATGAGGGAGGGGGTGAGCAGTTCTTC. It yields the protein CASDEGGGEQFF.

The rearrangement uses TRBV12-3 or TRBV12-4 and TRBJ2-6, with 11 bases lining up with TRBD2. This CDR3 is 19 amino acids long. V lost 5 bases to trimming and J lost 2 bases; unmatched junction nucleotides: 11. The CDR3 sequence is CASSPGLAGGVPGANVLTF. The DNA of the CDR3 is TGTGCCAGCAGTCCCGGTCTAGCGGGGGGCGTCCCTGGGGCCAACGTCCTGACTTTC.

This chain joins TRBV10-2 and TRBJ1-1; the D is unclear. Deletions cut 6 bases from V and 0 bases from J, with 14 bases between. This CDR3 has 15 residues. CDR1 is WSHSY, CDR2 SAAADI, per germline. CDR3 amino acids: CASRSVVGMNTEAFF. The CDR3, as DNA: TGCGCCAGCAGGAGCGTGGTCGGGATGAACACTGAAGCTTTCTTT.

The table lists this clonotype with a few counts. This rearrangement joins TRBV3-1 to TRBJ1-5; TRBD1 is a possible D gene (6 bases). With 2 bases removed from V and 6 bases from J, the gap between germline ends came to 11 bases. Germline lookup yields CDR1 LGHDT and CDR2 YNNKEL (reference sequence). The CDR3 sequence is 14 residues long. CDR3 in amino acids: CASSQTGLSQPQHF. The CDR3 bases are TGTGCCAGCAGCCAAACAGGGTTGAGTCAGCCCCAGCATTTT.

This clonotype was recorded a few times. J is TRBJ2-5 and V is TRBV2; D may be TRBD2 (6 bases). The CDR3 consists of 16 residues. Trimming took 7 bases from V and 1 from J, leaving 19 bases between them. CDR1 is SNHLY, CDR2 FYNNEI, per germline. CDR3 sequence (DNA): TGTGCCAGCACTTTTGAAGGGTTAGCGGCCCAAGAGACCCAGTACTTC. Translating it yields CASTFEGLAAQETQYF.

This clonotype was detected only a few times. The V gene is TRBV5-6, the J gene TRBJ1-2, with 7 bases lining up with TRBD1. V was pared by 2 bases and J by 5 bases, with 9 bases of the junction left unmatched. The CDR3 contains 15 residues. CDR1 SGHDT and CDR2 YYEEEE come from the germline V gene. The CDR3 loop is CASSFVGTAAYGYTF. CDR3 sequence (DNA): TGTGCCAGCAGCTTCGTGGGGACAGCAGCATATGGCTACACCTTC.

This clonotype was counted ten times or more. The chain employs TRBV7-9 and TRBJ1-1; TRBD1 aligns across 7 bases. Germline values: CDR1 SEHNR, CDR2 FQNEAQ (reference sequence). V shed 5 bases and J 9 bases; nucleotides not matched to a gene: 9. The CDR3 spans 13 residues. CDR3 DNA: TGTGCCAGCAGCCTAAGACAGGGTAAGAAAGCTTTCTTT. Protein sequence: CASSLRQGKKAFF.

V usage is TRBV5-6 and J usage is TRBJ2-7; 12 nucleotides agree with TRBD2. J was trimmed by 5 bases and V by 0 bases; bases with no gene match: 6. The CDR3 spans 16 residues. CDR1 and CDR2 from the germline V gene are SGHDT and YYEEEE. Here the CDR3 DNA reads TGTGCCAGCAGCTTGGCCCTAGCGGGGGGGCTAAACGAGCAGTACTTC. Translating gives CASSLALAGGLNEQYF. The full variable domain, rest sourced from reference TRBV5-6 and TRBJ2-7, is DAGVTQSPTHLIKTRGQQVTLRCSPKSGHDTVSWYQQALGQGPQFIFQYYEEEERQRGNFPDRFSGHQFPNYSSELNVNALLLGDSALYLCASSLALAGGLNEQYFGPGTRLTVT.